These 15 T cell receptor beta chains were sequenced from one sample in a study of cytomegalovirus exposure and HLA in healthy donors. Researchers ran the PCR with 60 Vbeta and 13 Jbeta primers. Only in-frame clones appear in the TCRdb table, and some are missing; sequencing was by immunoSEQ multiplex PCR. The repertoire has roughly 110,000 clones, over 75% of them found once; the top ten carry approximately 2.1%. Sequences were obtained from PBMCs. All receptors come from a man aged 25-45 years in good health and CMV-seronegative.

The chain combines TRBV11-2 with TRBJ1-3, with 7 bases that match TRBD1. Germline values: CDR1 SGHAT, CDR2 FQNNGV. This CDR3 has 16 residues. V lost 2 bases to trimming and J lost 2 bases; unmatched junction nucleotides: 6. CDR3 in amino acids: CASSLQTGIAGNTIYF. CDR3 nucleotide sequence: TGTGCCAGCAGCTTACAGACAGGGATCGCTGGAAACACCATATATTTT.

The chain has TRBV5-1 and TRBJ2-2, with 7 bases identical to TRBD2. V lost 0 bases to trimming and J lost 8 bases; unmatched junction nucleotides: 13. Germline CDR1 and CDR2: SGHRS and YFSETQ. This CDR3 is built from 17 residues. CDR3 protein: CASSLVGPSGPGGELFF. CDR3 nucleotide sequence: TGCGCCAGCAGCTTGGTCGGTCCTAGCGGTCCGGGTGGGGAGCTGTTTTTT.

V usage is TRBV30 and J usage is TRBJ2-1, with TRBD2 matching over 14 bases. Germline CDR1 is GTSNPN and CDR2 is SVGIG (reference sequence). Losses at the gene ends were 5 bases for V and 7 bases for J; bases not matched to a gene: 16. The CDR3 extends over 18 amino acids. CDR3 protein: CAWLRTSGRNPYVNEQFF. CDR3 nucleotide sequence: TGTGCCTGGTTAAGGACTAGCGGGAGGAACCCATATGTGAATGAGCAGTTCTTC.

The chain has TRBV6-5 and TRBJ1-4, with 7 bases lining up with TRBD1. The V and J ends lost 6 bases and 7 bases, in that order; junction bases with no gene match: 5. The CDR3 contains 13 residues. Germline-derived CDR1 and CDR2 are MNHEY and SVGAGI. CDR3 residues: CASRTGASEKLFF. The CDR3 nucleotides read TGTGCCAGCAGAACAGGGGCGAGTGAAAAACTGTTTTTT.

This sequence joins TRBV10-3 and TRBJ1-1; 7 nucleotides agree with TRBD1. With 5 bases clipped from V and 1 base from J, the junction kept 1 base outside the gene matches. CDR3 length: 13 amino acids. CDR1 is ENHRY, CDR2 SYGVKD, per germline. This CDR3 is CAISQGGNTEAFF. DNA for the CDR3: TGTGCCATCAGTCAGGGGGGGAACACTGAAGCTTTCTTT.

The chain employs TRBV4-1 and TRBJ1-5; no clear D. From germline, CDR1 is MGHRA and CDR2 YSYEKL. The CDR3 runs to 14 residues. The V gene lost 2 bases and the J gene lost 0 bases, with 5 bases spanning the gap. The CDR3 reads CASSQQASNQPQHF. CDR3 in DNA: TGCGCCAGCAGCCAACAGGCTAGCAATCAGCCCCAGCATTTT.

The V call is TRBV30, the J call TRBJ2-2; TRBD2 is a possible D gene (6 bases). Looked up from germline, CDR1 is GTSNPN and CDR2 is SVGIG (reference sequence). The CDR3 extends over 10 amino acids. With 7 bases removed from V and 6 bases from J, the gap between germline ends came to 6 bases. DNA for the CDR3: TGTGCCTCGGGGGCCGGGGAGCTGTTTTTT. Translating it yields CASGAGELFF.

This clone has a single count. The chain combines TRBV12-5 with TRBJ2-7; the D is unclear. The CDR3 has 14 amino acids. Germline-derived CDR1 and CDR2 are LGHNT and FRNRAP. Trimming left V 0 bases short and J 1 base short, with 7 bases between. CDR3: CASGLVGLSYEQYF. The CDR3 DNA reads TGTGCTAGTGGTTTGGTCGGTTTGTCCTACGAGCAGTACTTC.

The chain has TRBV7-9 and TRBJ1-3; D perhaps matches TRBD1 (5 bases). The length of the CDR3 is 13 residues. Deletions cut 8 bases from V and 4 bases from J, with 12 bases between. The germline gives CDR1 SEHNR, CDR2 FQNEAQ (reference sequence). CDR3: CASGRGDGNTIYF. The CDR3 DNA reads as TGTGCCAGCGGGAGGGGTGACGGAAACACCATATATTTT.

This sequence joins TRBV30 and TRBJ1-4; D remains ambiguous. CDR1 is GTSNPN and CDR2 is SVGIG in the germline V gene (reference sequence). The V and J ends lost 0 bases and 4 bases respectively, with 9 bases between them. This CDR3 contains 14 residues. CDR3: CAWSVYRSNEKLFF. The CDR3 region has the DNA TGTGCCTGGAGTGTATACAGAAGTAATGAAAAACTGTTTTTT.

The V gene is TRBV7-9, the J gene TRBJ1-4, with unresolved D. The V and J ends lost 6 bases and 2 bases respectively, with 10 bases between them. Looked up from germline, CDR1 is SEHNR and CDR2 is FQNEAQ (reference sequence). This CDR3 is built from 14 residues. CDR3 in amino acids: CASRGGGTNEKLFF. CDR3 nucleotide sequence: TGTGCCAGCAGGGGAGGTGGCACTAATGAAAAACTGTTTTTT.

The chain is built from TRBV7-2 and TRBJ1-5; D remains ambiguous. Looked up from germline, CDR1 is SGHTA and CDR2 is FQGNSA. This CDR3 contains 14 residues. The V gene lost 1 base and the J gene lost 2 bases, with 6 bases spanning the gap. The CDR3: CASSLVGRNQPQHF. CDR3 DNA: TGTGCCAGCAGCTTAGTGGGCCGCAATCAGCCCCAGCATTTT.

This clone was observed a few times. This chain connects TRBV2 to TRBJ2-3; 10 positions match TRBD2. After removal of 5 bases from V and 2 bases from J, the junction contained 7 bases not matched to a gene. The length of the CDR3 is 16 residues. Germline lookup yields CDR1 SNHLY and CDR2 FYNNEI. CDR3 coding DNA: TGTGCCAGCAGTTCCGTGCTAGCGGGGGACACAGATACGCAGTATTTT. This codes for CASSSVLAGDTDTQYF.

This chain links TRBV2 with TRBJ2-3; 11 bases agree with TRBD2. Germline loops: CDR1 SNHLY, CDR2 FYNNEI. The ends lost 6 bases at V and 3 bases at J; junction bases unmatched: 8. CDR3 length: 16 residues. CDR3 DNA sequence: TGTGCCAGCAGGGCCCTAGCGGGGGGTAAAACAGATACGCAGTATTTT. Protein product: CASRALAGGKTDTQYF.

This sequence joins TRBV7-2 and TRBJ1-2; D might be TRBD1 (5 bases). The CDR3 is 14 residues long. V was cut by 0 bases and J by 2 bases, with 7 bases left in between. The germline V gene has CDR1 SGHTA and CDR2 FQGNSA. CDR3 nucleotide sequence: TGTGCCAGCAGCTTAGCGGCAGGGAACTATGGCTACACCTTC. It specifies CASSLAAGNYGYTF.